This T cell receptor beta chain was documented in a study of cytomegalovirus exposure and HLA in healthy donors. Points from the study as a whole: In vitro checks showed that three CMV-associated chains really do target CMV antigens. In a later analysis, CMV-associated beta chains were mostly HLA-associated, it appeared.

The germline gives CDR1 SGHVS, CDR2 FQNEAQ. Trimming stripped 0 bases from V and 4 bases from J, with 10 bases between. The CDR3 length is 15 residues. It was with 60 Vbeta and 13 Jbeta primers that the PCR ran. Sequencing used immunoSEQ multiplex PCR; TCRdb keeps in-frame clones, though not all of them. The sample records approximately 210,000 clones, about 83% being singletons. Turning to this clone: Its antigen is unidentified.

This TCR was recovered from a woman between 50 and 59 years old in good health and CMV-seropositive. This rearrangement joins TRBV7-8 to TRBJ2-1; D might be TRBD2 (6 bases). The sequencing input was PBMCs. CDR3 sequence reads: CASSLAGGRYNEQFF. The CDR3, as DNA: TGTGCCAGCAGCTTAGCGGGGGGAAGGTACAATGAGCAGTTCTTC.